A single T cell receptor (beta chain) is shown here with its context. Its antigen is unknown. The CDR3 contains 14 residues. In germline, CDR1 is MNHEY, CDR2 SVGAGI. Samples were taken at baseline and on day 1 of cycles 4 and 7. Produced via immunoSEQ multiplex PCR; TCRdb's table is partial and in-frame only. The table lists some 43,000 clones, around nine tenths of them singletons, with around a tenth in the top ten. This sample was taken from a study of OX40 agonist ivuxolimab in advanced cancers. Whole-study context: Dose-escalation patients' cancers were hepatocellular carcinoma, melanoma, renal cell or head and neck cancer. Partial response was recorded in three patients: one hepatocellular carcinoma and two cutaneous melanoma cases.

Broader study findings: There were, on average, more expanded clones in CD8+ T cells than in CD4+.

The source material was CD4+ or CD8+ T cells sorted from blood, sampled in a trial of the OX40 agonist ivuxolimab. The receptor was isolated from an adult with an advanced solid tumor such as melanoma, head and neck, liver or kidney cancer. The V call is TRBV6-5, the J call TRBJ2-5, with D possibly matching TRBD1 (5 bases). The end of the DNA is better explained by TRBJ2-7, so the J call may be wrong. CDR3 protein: CASSYGKGSYEQYF. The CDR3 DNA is TGTGCCAGCAGTTACGGGAAGGGGTCCTACGAGCAGTACTTC.